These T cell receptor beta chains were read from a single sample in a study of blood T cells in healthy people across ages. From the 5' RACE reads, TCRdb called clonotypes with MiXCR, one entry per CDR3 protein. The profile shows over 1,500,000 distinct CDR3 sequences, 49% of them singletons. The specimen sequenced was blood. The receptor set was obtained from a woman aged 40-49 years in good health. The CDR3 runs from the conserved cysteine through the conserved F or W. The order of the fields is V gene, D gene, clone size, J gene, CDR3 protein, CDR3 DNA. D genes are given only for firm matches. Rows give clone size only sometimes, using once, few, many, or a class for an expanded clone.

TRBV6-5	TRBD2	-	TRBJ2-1	CASFERGHNEQFF	TGTGCCAGCTTTGAGCGGGGTCATAATGAGCAGTTCTTC
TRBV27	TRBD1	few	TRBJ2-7	CASSHNRDSEQYF	TGTGCCAGCAGTCACAACCGGGACAGCGAGCAGTACTTC
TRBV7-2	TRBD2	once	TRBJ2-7	CASSLDPGAGVKDEQYF	TGTGCCAGCAGCTTAGATCCGGGCGCGGGGGTGAAAGACGAGCAGTACTTC
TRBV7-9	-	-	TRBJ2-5	CASSGARGWGQETQYF	TGTGCCAGCAGCGGAGCCAGGGGATGGGGGCAAGAGACCCAGTACTTC
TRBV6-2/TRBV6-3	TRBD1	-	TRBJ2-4	CASTRGTGNKNIQYF	TGTGCCAGCACCCGCGGGACAGGCAACAAAAACATTCAGTACTTC
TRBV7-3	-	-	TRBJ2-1	CASSPNAGNNEQFF	TGTGCCAGCAGCCCAAATGCAGGGAACAATGAGCAGTTCTTC
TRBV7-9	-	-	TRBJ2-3	CASSLLASWGKDTQYF	TGTGCCAGCAGCCTTCTCGCGTCGTGGGGAAAAGATACGCAGTATTTT
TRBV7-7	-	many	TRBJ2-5	CASSLLDQETQYF	TGTGCTAGCAGCCTTCTGGACCAAGAGACCCAGTACTTC
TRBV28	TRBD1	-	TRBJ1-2	CASSLGPQGDYGYTF	TGTGCCAGCAGTTTGGGACCTCAGGGGGACTATGGCTACACCTTC
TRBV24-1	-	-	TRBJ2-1	CATSEGFKTSSYNEQFF	TGTGCCACCAGTGAGGGGTTCAAAACCAGCTCCTACAATGAGCAGTTCTTC
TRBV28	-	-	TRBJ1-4	CASSSLGRATNEKPFF	TGTGCCAGCAGTTCGTTGGGGAGGGCAACTAATGAAAAACCGTTTTTT
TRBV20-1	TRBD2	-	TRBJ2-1	CSARVASGGPYNEQFF	TGCAGTGCTAGAGTCGCTAGCGGGGGCCCCTACAATGAGCAGTTCTTC
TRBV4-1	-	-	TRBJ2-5	CASSQDPARGSAQYF	TGCGCCAGCAGCCAAGATCCGGCCAGGGGATCGGCCCAGTACTTC
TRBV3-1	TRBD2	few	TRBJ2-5	CASSGRLAGVQETQYF	TGTGCCAGCAGTGGCCGACTAGCGGGGGTCCAAGAGACCCAGTACTTC
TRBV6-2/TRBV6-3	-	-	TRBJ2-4	CASSRGLTSPPYF	TGTGCCAGCAGTCGGGGACTGACCAGTCCCCCGTACTTC
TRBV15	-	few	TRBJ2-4	CATSRKTGGLNKNIQYF	TGTGCCACCAGCAGAAAGACAGGCGGGCTGAACAAAAACATTCAGTACTTC
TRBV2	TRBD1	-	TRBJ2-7	CATHGTDYEQYF	TGTGCCACTCACGGGACAGACTACGAGCAGTACTTC
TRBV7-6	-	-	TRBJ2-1	CASSLVSDRGYNEQFF	TGTGCCAGCAGCTTAGTCTCGGATCGCGGGTACAATGAGCAGTTCTTC
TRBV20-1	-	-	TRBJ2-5	CSASLPNEQYF	TGCAGTGCTAGCTTACCCAATGAGCAGTACTTC
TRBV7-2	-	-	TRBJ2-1	CASSFLAVGSEQFF	TGTGCCAGCAGCTTTTTAGCAGTAGGAAGTGAGCAGTTCTTC
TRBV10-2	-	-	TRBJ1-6	CASSDGRPAPLHF	TGCGCCAGCAGTGACGGGAGGCCAGCTCCCCTCCACTTT
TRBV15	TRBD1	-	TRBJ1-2	CATSPRTGRIYGYTF	TGTGCCACCAGCCCGAGGACAGGGAGGATCTATGGCTACACCTTC
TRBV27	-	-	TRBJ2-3	CASGPVSTDTRYF	TGTGCCAGCGGCCCAGTGAGCACAGATACGCGGTATTTT
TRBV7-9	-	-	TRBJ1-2	CASSSGDIGKGYTF	TGTGCCAGCAGCTCCGGGGACATCGGAAAGGGCTACACCTTC
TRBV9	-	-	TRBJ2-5	CASSASPRIQETQYF	TGTGCCAGCAGCGCAAGTCCTAGGATTCAAGAGACCCAGTACTTC
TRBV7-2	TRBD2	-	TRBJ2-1	CASRRGLAGVGQFF	TGTGCCAGCAGAAGAGGACTAGCGGGGGTAGGGCAGTTCTTC
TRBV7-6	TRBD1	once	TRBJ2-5	CASSRTTGGGHQETQYF	TGTGCCAGCAGCCGAACAACAGGGGGCGGCCACCAAGAGACCCAGTACTTC
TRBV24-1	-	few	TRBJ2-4	CATSDLADPKNIQYF	TGTGCCACCAGTGATTTAGCAGACCCTAAAAACATTCAGTACTTC
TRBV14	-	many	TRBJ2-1	CASSQGTYNEQFF	TGCGCCAGCAGCCAAGGGACCTACAATGAGCAGTTCTTC
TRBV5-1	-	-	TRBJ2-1	CASTKGSEQFF	TGCGCCAGCACTAAGGGTAGTGAGCAGTTCTTC
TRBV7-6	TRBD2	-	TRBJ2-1	CASSLGLAVTNEQFF	TGTGCCAGCAGCTTAGGACTAGCGGTTACCAATGAGCAGTTCTTC
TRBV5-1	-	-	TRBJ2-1	CASSSRTGSRDNEQFF	TGCGCCAGCAGCTCAAGAACAGGGTCCCGAGACAATGAGCAGTTCTTC
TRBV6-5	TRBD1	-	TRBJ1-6	CASSYRTRDRGDYNSPLHF	TGTGCCAGCAGTTACCGCACCAGGGACAGGGGGGACTATAATTCACCCCTCCACTTT
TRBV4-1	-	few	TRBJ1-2	CASSQARGAQGYGYTF	TGCGCCAGCAGCCAAGCACGCGGGGCCCAAGGTTATGGCTACACCTTC
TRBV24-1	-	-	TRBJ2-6	CATSDYSGSGANVLTF	TGTGCCACCAGTGATTACAGTGGCTCTGGGGCCAACGTCCTGACTTTC
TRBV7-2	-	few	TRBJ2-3	CASSLVPTGAGTDTQYF	TGTGCCAGCAGCTTAGTTCCAACGGGGGCGGGCACAGATACGCAGTATTTT
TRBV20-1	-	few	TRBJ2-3	CSARELGLKHTDTQYF	TGCAGTGCTAGAGAGCTGGGACTGAAACACACAGATACGCAGTATTTT
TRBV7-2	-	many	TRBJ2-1	CASSLARAGYNEQFF	TGTGCCAGCAGCTTAGCCCGGGCCGGGTACAATGAGCAGTTCTTC
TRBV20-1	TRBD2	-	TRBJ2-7	CSARAGTSTSYEQYF	TGCAGTGCTAGGGCCGGGACTAGCACATCCTACGAGCAGTACTTC
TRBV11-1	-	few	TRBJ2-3	CASSLAPAVTDTQYF	TGTGCCAGCAGCTTAGCGCCAGCGGTCACAGATACGCAGTATTTT
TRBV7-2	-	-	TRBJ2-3	CASSFVGASTDTQYF	TGTGCCAGCAGCTTCGTCGGGGCAAGCACAGATACGCAGTATTTT
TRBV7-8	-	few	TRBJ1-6	CASSLDQLSYNSPLHF	TGTGCCAGCAGCTTAGATCAGCTCTCCTATAATTCACCCCTCCACTTT
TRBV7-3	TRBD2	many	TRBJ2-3	CASSSSGGADTQYF	TGTGCCAGCAGCTCTAGCGGGGGGGCAGATACGCAGTATTTT
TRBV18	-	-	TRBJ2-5	CASSRRDSTVGTQYF	TGTGCCAGCTCCCGCCGGGACTCGACCGTGGGGACCCAGTACTTC
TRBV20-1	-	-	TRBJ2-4	CSASTGGVAKNIQYF	TGCAGTGCTAGTACTGGAGGAGTTGCCAAAAACATTCAGTACTTC
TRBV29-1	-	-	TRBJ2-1	CSVEGGDSEGDEQFF	TGCAGCGTTGAGGGGGGGGACAGTGAAGGTGATGAGCAGTTCTTC